The 12 T cell receptor beta chains presented below share a single source sample, sequenced in a study of blood T cell repertoires in COVID-19. Data came from immunoSEQ multiplex PCR; TCRdb stores just in-frame clones and leaves some out. The data show 200,000 to 250,000 clones, with around four fifths seen just once and around 6.5% held by the top ten. Material: peripheral blood. These receptors came from a woman aged 60-75 years with active or convalescent COVID-19.

The chain recombines TRBV5-1 with TRBJ2-1; the D is unclear. The CDR3 is 14 amino acids. Germline CDR1 and CDR2: SGHRS and YFSETQ. V shed 0 bases and J shed 4 bases, with 8 bases lying between them. The CDR3 protein is CASSLEQAYNEQFF. The DNA of the CDR3 is TGCGCCAGCAGCTTGGAGCAGGCTTACAATGAGCAGTTCTTC.

This CDR3 is CAWSVRYQGTLNTEAFF. The CDR3 DNA reads TGTGCCTGGAGTGTACGATACCAGGGGACGTTGAACACTGAAGCTTTCTTT. The chain recombines TRBV30 with TRBJ1-1; TRBD1 might be the D (6 bases). The V gene's germline CDR1 is GTSNPN and CDR2 SVGIG (reference sequence). Trimming cost V 0 bases and J 0 bases, with 17 bases left between them. The length of the CDR3 is 17 residues.

This chain connects TRBV5-1 to TRBJ2-2; 7 bases fit TRBD1. With 1 base clipped from V and 3 bases from J, the junction kept 3 bases outside the gene matches. The CDR3 contains 15 residues. Looked up from germline, CDR1 is SGHRS and CDR2 is YFSETQ. The CDR3 DNA reads as TGCGCCAGCAGCTTGCCGGGGACAGACACCGGGGAGCTGTTTTTT. It translates to CASSLPGTDTGELFF.

V is TRBV2 and J is TRBJ2-5, with unresolved D. The germline V gene encodes CDR1 SNHLY and CDR2 FYNNEI. The CDR3 runs 13 residues. The V end was cut by 1 base, the J end by 4 bases, with 7 bases between. CDR3: CASSEGGGETQYF. The CDR3 DNA sequence: TGTGCCAGCAGTGAAGGCGGTGGAGAGACCCAGTACTTC.

The genes are TRBV6-1 and TRBJ2-2; a possible D gene is TRBD1 (6 bases). There are 14 residues in the CDR3. Between the trimmed V and J ends, which lost 3 bases and 6 bases, there was a span of 11 bases. Germline V gene sequence: CDR1 MNHNS, CDR2 SASEGT. CDR3: CASSEDSRAGELFF. Written as DNA, the CDR3 is TGTGCCAGCAGTGAGGACAGCAGGGCCGGGGAGCTGTTTTTT.

This sequence joins TRBV30 and TRBJ2-7; 7 bases agree with TRBD2. CDR1 GTSNPN and CDR2 SVGIG come from the germline V gene (reference sequence). The CDR3 covers 15 residues. J was trimmed by 0 bases and V by 1 base; bases with no gene match: 6. CDR3 bases: TGTGCCTGGAGTGCGGACGGGAGGAGCTCCTACGAGCAGTACTTC. It translates to CAWSADGRSSYEQYF.

This chain uses TRBV19 with TRBJ1-1; no reliable D call. V was cut by 10 bases and J by 3 bases, with 18 bases left in between. From germline, CDR1 is LNHDA and CDR2 SQIVND (reference sequence). CDR3 length equals 14 residues. The CDR3 loop is CATSTGSRDTEAFF. The CDR3 region has the DNA TGTGCCACATCAACCGGGTCGAGGGACACTGAAGCTTTCTTT.

This chain uses TRBV5-7 with TRBJ2-7; D may be TRBD2 (5 bases). TRBV5-7 qualifies as an ORF whose function is uncertain. V shed 2 bases and J shed 3 bases, with 15 bases lying between them. The CDR3 is 15 residues long. The chain's CDR3 is CASSFRKRANYEQYV. As DNA, the CDR3 is TGTGCCAGCAGCTTCAGGAAGAGGGCTAACTACGAGCAGTACGTC.

The chain couples TRBV19 to TRBJ1-3; the match to TRBD1 covers 11 bases. This CDR3 comprises 18 residues. Trimming took 5 bases from V and 1 from J; bases not matched to a gene: 10. Germline CDR1 LNHDA, CDR2 SQIVND (reference sequence). CDR3: CASSVTRTGGESGNTIYF. The CDR3 region has the DNA TGTGCCAGTAGTGTCACTCGGACAGGGGGCGAATCTGGAAACACCATATATTTT.

The J gene is TRBJ2-3, the V gene TRBV29-1; 9 bases are a match to TRBD1. The germline gives CDR1 SQVTM, CDR2 ANQGSEA. CDR3 length: 14 amino acids. The junction had 6 bases not matched to a gene; V was cut back by 4 bases and J by 4 bases. The CDR3 nucleotides are TGCAGCGTTGGTACAGGGGGCTGGGCAGATACGCAGTATTTT. Translated, it gives CSVGTGGWADTQYF.

The CDR3 DNA is TGTGCCACCAGTGATACCCGTCAGGGCCGGGACACCATATATTTT. It codes for CATSDTRQGRDTIYF. This rearrangement joins TRBV24-1 to TRBJ1-3, with D possibly being TRBD1 (5 bases). The V and J ends lost 3 bases and 8 bases respectively, with 16 bases between them. CDR1 and CDR2 from the germline V gene are KGHDR and SFDVKD. The CDR3 covers 15 residues.

This clone is a singleton in its sample. CDR3 amino acids: CAINSGSTDEQFF. In DNA form, the CDR3 reads TGTGCCATAAATAGCGGGAGTACGGATGAGCAGTTCTTC. The chain combines TRBV10-3 with TRBJ2-1, with 9 nucleotides matching TRBD2. This CDR3 has 13 amino acids. CDR1 ENHRY and CDR2 SYGVKD come from the germline V gene. The trim removed 9 bases at V and 8 bases at J, leaving 8 bases unmatched.